The 4 T cell receptor beta chains reported below all come from one sample, sequenced in a study of T-cell reconstitution after alpha-beta-depleted transplantation in children (dated by TCRdb to about 2016). The library came from PCR. Sequenced using an Illumina HiSeq 2500. To normalize quantification of the TCRbeta repertoire, the TCR libraries were built with molecular barcoding that relied on unique molecular identifiers. TCRdb ran its own pipeline on the public reads, namely fastp trimming at Q25 and MiXCR clone calling, and kept in-frame beta chains. Rows matching on CDR3 protein sequence are summarized as one entry with the most common DNA and genes. Recorded for this sample are approximately 230,000 distinct CDR3 sequences; 20% to 30% of them occurred a single time. Of the sample, less than 3.5% is held by the ten largest clones. The label giving this sample's treatment or condition can be read as: allogeneic hematopoietic cell transplantation with graft depleted of TCRalphabeta T cells and CD19 B cells.

The sequencing used PBMCs, collected before TCRalphabeta/CD19-depleted stem cell transplant. The receptors were sampled from a girl aged 2 to 9 with Fanconi anemia, due to receive a stem cell transplant.

The gene calls are TRBV19 and TRBJ2-1, with a weak D call TRBD2 (6 bases). V gave up 4 bases and J gave up 8 bases, with 21 bases separating them. This CDR3 spans 16 amino acids. Germline-derived CDR1 and CDR2 are LNHDA and SQIVND (reference sequence). The CDR3 region has the DNA TGTGCCAGTAGTAGGGCCACGGGACTTACCTTCGATGAGCAGTTCTTC. Residues: CASSRATGLTFDEQFF.

The chain employs TRBV20-1 and TRBJ2-7; D is ambiguous. V was trimmed by 6 bases and J by 6 bases, leaving 9 bases between them. There are 10 residues in the CDR3. CDR1 is DFQATT and CDR2 is SNEGSKA in the germline V gene (reference sequence). The CDR3 nucleotides read TGCAGTGCCGAGAGGTTCGAGCAGTACTTC. Translation: CSAERFEQYF.

This chain joins TRBV28 and TRBJ2-1; 12 bases fit TRBD2. The CDR3 is 17 residues long. Germline V gives CDR1 MDHEN, CDR2 SYDVKM. V lost 6 bases to trimming and J lost 0 bases; unmatched junction nucleotides: 6. The CDR3 region has the DNA TGTGCCAGCAGCCCGGGACTAGCGGGTGCCTCCTACAATGAGCAGTTCTTC. Its protein is CASSPGLAGASYNEQFF.

This clonotype was observed many times. The rearrangement uses TRBV6-5 and TRBJ1-1; the D is unclear. Trimming took 5 bases from V and 0 from J, leaving 16 bases between them. The germline gives CDR1 MNHEY, CDR2 SVGAGI. The CDR3 spans 16 residues. The CDR3 sequence is CASSTQEFFMNTEAFF. The CDR3 DNA sequence: TGTGCCAGCAGTACTCAGGAATTTTTTATGAACACTGAAGCTTTCTTT.